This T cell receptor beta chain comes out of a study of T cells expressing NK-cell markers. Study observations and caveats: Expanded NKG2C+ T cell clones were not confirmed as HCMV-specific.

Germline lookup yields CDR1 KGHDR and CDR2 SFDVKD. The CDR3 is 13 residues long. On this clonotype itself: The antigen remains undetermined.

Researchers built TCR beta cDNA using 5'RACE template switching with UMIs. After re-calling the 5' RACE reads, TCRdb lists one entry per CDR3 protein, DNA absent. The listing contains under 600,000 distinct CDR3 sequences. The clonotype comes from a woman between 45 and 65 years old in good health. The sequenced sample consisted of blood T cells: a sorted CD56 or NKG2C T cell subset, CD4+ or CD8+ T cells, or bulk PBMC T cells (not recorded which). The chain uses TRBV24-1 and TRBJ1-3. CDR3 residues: CATSDYGGNTIYF.